This TCR beta chain was sequenced for a study of neurological immune-mediated disorders. This clonotype occurred many times. Its specificity is not known. Trimming cost V 3 bases and J 6 bases, with 22 bases left between them. The V gene's germline CDR1 is SGDLS and CDR2 YYNGEE. This CDR3 has 16 residues. General study points: The most TCR clonal expansion was seen in HTLV-1-associated myelopathy, whereas the least was seen in multiple sclerosis, below the level in healthy controls. The phylogenetic placement of 18 of 34 multiple sclerosis patients' repertoires in one related-CDR3 cluster constitutes a possible signature.

The cDNA was generated by 5'RACE with 10-nucleotide random UMIs. One entry per CDR3 protein results from TCRdb running MiXCR on the 5' RACE reads. This table holds 55,000 to 60,000 distinct CDR3 sequences, roughly 3.3% found once. This chain uses TRBV9 with TRBJ2-7; maybe TRBD2 (6 bases). The clonotype comes from a woman aged 25 to 39 with multiple sclerosis. Sequences were obtained from PBMCs. As DNA, the CDR3 is TGTGCCAGCAGCGAGGGTCCGGGCGGGGCCTCGGCCGAGCAGTACTTC. Translation: CASSEGPGGASAEQYF.